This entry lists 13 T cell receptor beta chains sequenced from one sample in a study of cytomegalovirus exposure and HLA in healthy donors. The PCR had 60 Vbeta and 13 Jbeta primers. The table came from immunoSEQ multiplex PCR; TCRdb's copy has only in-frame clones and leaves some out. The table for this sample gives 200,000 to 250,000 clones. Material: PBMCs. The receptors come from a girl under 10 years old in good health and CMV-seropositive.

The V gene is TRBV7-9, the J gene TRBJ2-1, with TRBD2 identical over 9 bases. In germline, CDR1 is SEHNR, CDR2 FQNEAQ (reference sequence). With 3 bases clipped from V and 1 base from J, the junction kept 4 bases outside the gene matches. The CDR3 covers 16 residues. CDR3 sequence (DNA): TGTGCCAGCAGCTTCTTTAGCGGGAGTTCCTACAATGAGCAGTTCTTC. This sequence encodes CASSFFSGSSYNEQFF. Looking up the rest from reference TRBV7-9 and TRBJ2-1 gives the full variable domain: DTGVSQNPRHKITKRGQNVTFRCDPISEHNRLYWYRQTLGQGPEFLTYFQNEAQLEKSRLLSDRFSAERPKGSFSTLEIQRTEQGDSAMYLCASSFFSGSSYNEQFFGPGTRLTVL.

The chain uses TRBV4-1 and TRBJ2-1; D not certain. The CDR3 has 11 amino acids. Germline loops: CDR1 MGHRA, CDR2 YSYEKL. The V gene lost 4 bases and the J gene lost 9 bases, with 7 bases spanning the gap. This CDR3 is CASSRQGEQFF. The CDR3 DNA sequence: TGCGCCAGCAGCCGACAAGGTGAGCAGTTCTTC.

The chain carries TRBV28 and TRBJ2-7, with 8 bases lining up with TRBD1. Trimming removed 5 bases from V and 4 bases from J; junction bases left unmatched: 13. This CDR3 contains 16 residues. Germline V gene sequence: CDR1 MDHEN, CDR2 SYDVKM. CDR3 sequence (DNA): TGTGCCAGCAGTGACCTCGACAGGGGAATAAAATACGAGCAGTACTTC. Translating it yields CASSDLDRGIKYEQYF.

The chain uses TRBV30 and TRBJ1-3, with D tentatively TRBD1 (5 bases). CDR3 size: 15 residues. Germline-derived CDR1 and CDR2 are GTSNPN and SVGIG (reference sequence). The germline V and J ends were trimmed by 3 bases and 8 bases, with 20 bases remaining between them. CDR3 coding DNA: TGTGCCTGGAGCATCGGGACCGGCCGCGGGGACACCATATATTTT. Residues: CAWSIGTGRGDTIYF.

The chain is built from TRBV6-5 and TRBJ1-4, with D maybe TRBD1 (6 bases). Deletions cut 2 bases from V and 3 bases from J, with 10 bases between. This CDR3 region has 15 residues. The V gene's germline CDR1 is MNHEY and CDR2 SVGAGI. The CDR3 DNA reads TGTGCCAGCAGTTACGGCAAGGGGGCTAATGAAAAACTGTTTTTT. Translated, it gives CASSYGKGANEKLFF.

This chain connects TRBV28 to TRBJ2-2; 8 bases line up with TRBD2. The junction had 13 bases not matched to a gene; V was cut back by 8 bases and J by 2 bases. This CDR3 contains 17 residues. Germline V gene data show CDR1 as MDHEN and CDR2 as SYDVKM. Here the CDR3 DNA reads TGTGCCAGCCGATCCGTCTCGGCGGGAGGTAACACCGGGGAGCTGTTTTTT. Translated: CASRSVSAGGNTGELFF.

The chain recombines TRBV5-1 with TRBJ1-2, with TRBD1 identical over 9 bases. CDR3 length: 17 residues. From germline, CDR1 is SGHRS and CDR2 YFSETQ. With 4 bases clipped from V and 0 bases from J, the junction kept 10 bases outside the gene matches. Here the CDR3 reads CASSLVGTGLANYGYTF. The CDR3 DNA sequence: TGCGCCAGCAGCCTTGTAGGGACAGGGCTGGCTAACTATGGCTACACCTTC.

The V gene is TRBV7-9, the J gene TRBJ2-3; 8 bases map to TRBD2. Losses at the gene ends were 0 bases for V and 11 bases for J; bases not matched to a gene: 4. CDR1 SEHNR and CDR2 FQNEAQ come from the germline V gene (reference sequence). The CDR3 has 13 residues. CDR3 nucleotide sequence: TGTGCCAGCAGCTTAGCGCGGACTAGCAAGCAGTATTTT. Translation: CASSLARTSKQYF.

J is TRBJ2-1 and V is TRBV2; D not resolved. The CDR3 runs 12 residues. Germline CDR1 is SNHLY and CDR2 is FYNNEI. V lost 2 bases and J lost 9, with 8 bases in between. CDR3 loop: CASSEMNIEQFF. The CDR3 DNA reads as TGTGCCAGCAGTGAAATGAACATTGAGCAGTTCTTC.

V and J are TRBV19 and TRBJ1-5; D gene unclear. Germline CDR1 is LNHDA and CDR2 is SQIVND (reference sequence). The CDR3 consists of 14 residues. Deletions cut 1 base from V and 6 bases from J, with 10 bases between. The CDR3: CASSIGQIIQPQHF. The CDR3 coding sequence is TGTGCCAGTAGTATAGGACAAATTATTCAGCCCCAGCATTTT.

CDR3 sequence: CASSGPTSGQSSYEQYF. The CDR3 region has the DNA TGTGCCAGCAGCGGACCGACTAGCGGGCAATCCTCCTACGAGCAGTACTTC. The chain joins TRBV7-8 to TRBJ2-7, with TRBD2 matching 10 bases. The CDR3 loop spans 17 amino acids. V lost 5 bases to trimming and J lost 0 bases; unmatched junction nucleotides: 10. The V gene's germline CDR1 is SGHVS and CDR2 FQNEAQ.

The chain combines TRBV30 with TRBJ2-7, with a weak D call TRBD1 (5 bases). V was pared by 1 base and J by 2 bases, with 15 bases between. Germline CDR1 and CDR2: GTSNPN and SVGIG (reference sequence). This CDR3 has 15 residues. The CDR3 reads CAWSEQEFSAYEQYF. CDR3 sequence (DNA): TGTGCCTGGAGTGAACAGGAATTTTCGGCCTACGAGCAGTACTTC.

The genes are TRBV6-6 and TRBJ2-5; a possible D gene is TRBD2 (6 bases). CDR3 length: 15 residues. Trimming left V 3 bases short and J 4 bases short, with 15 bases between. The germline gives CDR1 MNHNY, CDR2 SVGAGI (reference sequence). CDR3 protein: CASSYAGRVTETQYF. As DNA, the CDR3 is TGTGCCAGCAGTTATGCCGGGAGAGTGACAGAGACCCAGTACTTC.